This TCR beta chain originates from a study of cytomegalovirus exposure and HLA in healthy donors. Study background: Of the donors genotyped, several hundred in all, around 76% fell in the Caucasian-associated ancestry cluster. Whole-study findings and limits: The HLA-A and HLA-B alleles of most subjects were reportedly predicted accurately from TCR beta sequences.

The PCR had 60 Vbeta and 13 Jbeta primers. Sequencing used immunoSEQ multiplex PCR; TCRdb keeps in-frame clones, though not all of them. Seen in this sample are 90,000 to 150,000 clones; the ten most common clones hold more than 3%. To note about this clone: The antigen is unknown.

Sequencing used PBMCs. This sequence originates from a man between 18 and 29 years old in good health and CMV-seronegative.

The CDR3 loop reads CASSLSGTGLTDTQYF. CDR3 DNA: TGTGCCAGCAGCTTAAGTGGGACAGGGCTCACAGATACGCAGTATTTT. The chain employs TRBV11-2 and TRBJ2-3; the match to TRBD1 covers 9 bases. Germline CDR1 and CDR2: SGHAT and FQNNGV. V lost 2 bases to trimming and J lost 2 bases; unmatched junction nucleotides: 5. The CDR3 consists of 16 residues.